This passage covers 10 T cell receptor beta chains from one sample sequenced in a study of shared clonotypes between healthy human individuals. Assay: immunoSEQ multiplex PCR; the TCRdb copy retains only in-frame clones and omits some. Of about 380,000 clones in the sample, around 96% were seen once. The source material was memory CD8+ T cells sorted from blood. Subset indicated: CD45RO+ cells pooled with CCR7-negative TemRA cells. The receptors were sampled from a man in his thirties or forties in good health.

The chain combines TRBV11-2 with TRBJ2-5; 8 bases are shared with TRBD1. V lost 4 bases to trimming and J lost 5 bases; unmatched junction nucleotides: 6. Germline V CDR1 and CDR2: SGHAT, FQNNGV. The CDR3 extends over 14 amino acids. This CDR3 is CASSSIQGVETQYF. CDR3 bases: TGTGCCAGCAGCTCCATACAGGGGGTCGAGACCCAGTACTTC.

The chain uses TRBV7-9 and TRBJ2-1; the D is unclear. This CDR3 is 15 amino acids long. Germline V gives CDR1 SEHNR, CDR2 FQNEAQ (reference sequence). The ends were cut back, 2 bases at V and 0 bases at J, with 8 bases in the middle. CDR3 sequence (DNA): TGTGCCAGCAGCTTACCAGCCCTCTCCTACAATGAGCAGTTCTTC. It is translated as CASSLPALSYNEQFF.

The chain recombines TRBV5-1 with TRBJ2-7; D may be TRBD2 (5 bases). Trimming took off 0 bases at V and 7 bases at J, with 14 bases between the two ends. Germline lookup yields CDR1 SGHRS and CDR2 YFSETQ. The CDR3 has 14 residues. For the CDR3, the DNA is TGCGCCAGCAGCTTGGCCCGGGAATCTGGGGAGCAGTACTTC. This translates into CASSLARESGEQYF.

The V gene is TRBV27, the J gene TRBJ2-7; 8 nucleotides align to TRBD1. This CDR3 region has 14 residues. The V and J ends lost 4 bases and 1 base, in that order; junction bases with no gene match: 3. Germline V gene lookup returns CDR1 MNHEY and CDR2 SMNVEV (reference sequence). CDR3 residues: CASSWRQGSYEQYF. CDR3 nucleotide sequence: TGTGCCAGCAGTTGGAGACAGGGGTCCTACGAGCAGTACTTC.

The chain combines TRBV29-1 with TRBJ2-7; 11 bases are a match to TRBD1. Germline V gives CDR1 SQVTM, CDR2 ANQGSEA. CDR3 length equals 14 residues. The J segment lost 5 bases and the V segment lost 2 bases, leaving 5 bases of the junction unmatched. In nucleotides, the CDR3 is TGCAGCGTTGAATCGGACAGGGGGCTAAACGAGCAGTACTTC. Residues: CSVESDRGLNEQYF.

The genes are TRBV5-8 and TRBJ2-6; tentatively, D is TRBD2 (6 bases). The CDR3 runs 15 residues. Trimming cost V 2 bases and J 2 bases, with 8 bases left between them. The germline V gene has CDR1 SGHTS and CDR2 YDEGEE. This CDR3 is CASSFSGAGANVLTF. For the CDR3, the DNA is TGTGCCAGCAGCTTCTCGGGGGCTGGGGCCAACGTCCTGACTTTC.

The V and J genes are TRBV7-9 and TRBJ2-1; unclear D gene. V lost 1 base and J lost 4, with 8 bases in between. Germline values: CDR1 SEHNR, CDR2 FQNEAQ (reference sequence). The CDR3 spans 14 residues. Written as DNA, the CDR3 is TGTGCCAGCAGCTTAGAAGCCCATTACAATGAGCAGTTCTTC. Translating it yields CASSLEAHYNEQFF.

V is TRBV28 and J is TRBJ1-2; the D gene is possibly TRBD1 (6 bases). There are 13 residues in the CDR3. CDR1 is MDHEN, CDR2 SYDVKM, per germline. The ends were cut back, 5 bases at V and 7 bases at J, with 14 bases in the middle. CDR3 sequence reads: CASSDTGFGGYTF. CDR3 bases: TGTGCCAGCAGTGATACAGGGTTTGGTGGCTACACCTTC.

The genes are TRBV5-1 and TRBJ2-1; 8 bases are a match to TRBD2. V dropped 9 bases and J dropped 0; count of bases not matched to a gene: 8. The length of the CDR3 is 15 residues. CDR1 is SGHRS and CDR2 is YFSETQ in the germline V gene. For the CDR3, the DNA is TGCGCCATGCGGACTAGCCCCAGCTCCTACAATGAGCAGTTCTTC. This gives the protein CAMRTSPSSYNEQFF.

V usage is TRBV15 and J usage is TRBJ1-5; TRBD1 matches at 7 bases. Per the germline V gene, CDR1 is LNHNV and CDR2 is YYDKDF (reference sequence). Trimming at V came to 6 bases and at J to 2 bases, leaving 7 bases not matched to a gene. This CDR3 has 15 residues. CDR3 coding DNA: TGTGCCACCAGAGGGACAGTTTTGGGCAATCAGCCCCAGCATTTT. The encoded protein is CATRGTVLGNQPQHF.